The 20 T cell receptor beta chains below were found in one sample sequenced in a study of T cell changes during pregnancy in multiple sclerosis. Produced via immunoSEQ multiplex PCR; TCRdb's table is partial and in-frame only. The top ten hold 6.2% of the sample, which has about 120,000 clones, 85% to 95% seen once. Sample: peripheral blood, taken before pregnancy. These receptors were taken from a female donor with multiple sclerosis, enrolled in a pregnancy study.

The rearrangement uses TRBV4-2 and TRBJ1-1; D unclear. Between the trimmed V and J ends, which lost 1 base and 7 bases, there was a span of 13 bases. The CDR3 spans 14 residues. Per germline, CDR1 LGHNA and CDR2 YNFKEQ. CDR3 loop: CASSQGVIIGEAFF. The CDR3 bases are TGTGCCAGCAGCCAAGGCGTTATCATCGGTGAAGCTTTCTTT.

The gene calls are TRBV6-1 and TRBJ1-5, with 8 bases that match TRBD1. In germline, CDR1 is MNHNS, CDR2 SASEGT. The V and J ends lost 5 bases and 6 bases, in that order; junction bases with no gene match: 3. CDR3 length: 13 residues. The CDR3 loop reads CASSLDRAQPQHF. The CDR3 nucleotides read TGTGCCAGCAGTTTGGACAGGGCTCAGCCCCAGCATTTT.

The CDR3 DNA sequence: TGTGCCAGCAGCCTCCGACTAGCGGGGGCCGGTGAGACCCAGTACTTC. Translation gives CASSLRLAGAGETQYF. The chain combines TRBV7-3 with TRBJ2-5; 12 nucleotides align to TRBD2. The CDR3 sequence is 16 residues long. In germline, CDR1 is SGHTA, CDR2 FQGTGA. V gave up 5 bases and J gave up 5 bases; unmatched junction bases: 9.

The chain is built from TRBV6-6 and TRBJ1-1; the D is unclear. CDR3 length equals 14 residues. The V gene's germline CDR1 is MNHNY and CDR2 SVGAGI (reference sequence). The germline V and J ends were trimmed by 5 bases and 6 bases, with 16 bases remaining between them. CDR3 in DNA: TGTGCCAGCAGTCTCGGTGGTGGTGTGGCTGAAGCTTTCTTT. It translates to CASSLGGGVAEAFF.

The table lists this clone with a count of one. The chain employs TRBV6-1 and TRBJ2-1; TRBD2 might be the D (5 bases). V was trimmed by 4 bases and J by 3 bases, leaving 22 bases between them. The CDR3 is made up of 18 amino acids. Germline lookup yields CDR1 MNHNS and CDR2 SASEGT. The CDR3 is CASSGRRRHGPFYNEQFF. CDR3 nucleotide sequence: TGTGCCAGCAGTGGGAGGCGACGCCACGGCCCCTTCTACAATGAGCAGTTCTTC.

The CDR3 here is CASSPGGRVTGNTEAFF. In DNA form, the CDR3 reads TGTGCCAGCAGCCCAGGGGGCAGGGTCACAGGGAACACTGAAGCTTTCTTT. The chain is built from TRBV11-2 and TRBJ1-1; 8 bases fit TRBD1. The CDR3 has 17 amino acids. Germline values: CDR1 SGHAT, CDR2 FQNNGV. V lost 5 bases and J lost 1; bases outside the gene matches: 12.

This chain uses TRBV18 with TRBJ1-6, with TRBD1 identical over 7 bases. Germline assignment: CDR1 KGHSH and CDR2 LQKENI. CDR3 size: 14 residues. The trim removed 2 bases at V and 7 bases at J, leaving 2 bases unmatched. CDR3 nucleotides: TGTGCCAGCTCACCAGACAGGGCGAATTCACCCCTCCACTTT. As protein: CASSPDRANSPLHF.

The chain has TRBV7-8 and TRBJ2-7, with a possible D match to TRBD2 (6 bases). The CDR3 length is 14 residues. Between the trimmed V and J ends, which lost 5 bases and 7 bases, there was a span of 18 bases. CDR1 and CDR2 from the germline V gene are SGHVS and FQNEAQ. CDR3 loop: CASSPLAVRGEQYF. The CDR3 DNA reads TGTGCCAGCAGCCCATTAGCGGTTCGGGGGGAGCAGTACTTC.

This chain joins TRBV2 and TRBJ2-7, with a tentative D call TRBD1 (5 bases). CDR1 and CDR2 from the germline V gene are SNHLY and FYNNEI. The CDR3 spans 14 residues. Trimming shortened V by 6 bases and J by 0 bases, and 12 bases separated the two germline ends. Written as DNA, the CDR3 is TGTGCCAGCAGGAAGACAGCTAACTCCTACGAGCAGTACTTC. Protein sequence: CASRKTANSYEQYF.

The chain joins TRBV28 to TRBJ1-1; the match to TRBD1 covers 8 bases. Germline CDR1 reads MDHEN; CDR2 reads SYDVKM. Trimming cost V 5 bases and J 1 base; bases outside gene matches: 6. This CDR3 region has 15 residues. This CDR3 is CASSLLGQGNTEAFF. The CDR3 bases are TGTGCCAGCAGTCTACTCGGACAGGGGAACACTGAAGCTTTCTTT.

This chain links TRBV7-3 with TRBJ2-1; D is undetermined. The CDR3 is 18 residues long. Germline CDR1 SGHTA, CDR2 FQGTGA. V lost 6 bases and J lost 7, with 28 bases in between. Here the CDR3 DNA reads TGTGCCAGCAGTCCCCTGCCAACAGAACTGTCATCCCTTAATGAGCAGTTCTTC. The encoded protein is CASSPLPTELSSLNEQFF.

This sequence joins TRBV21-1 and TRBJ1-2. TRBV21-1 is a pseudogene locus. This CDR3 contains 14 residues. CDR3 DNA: TGTGCCAGCAGCTTCCACCCGGTTTGCTATGGCTACACCTTC. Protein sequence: CASSFHPVCYGYTF.

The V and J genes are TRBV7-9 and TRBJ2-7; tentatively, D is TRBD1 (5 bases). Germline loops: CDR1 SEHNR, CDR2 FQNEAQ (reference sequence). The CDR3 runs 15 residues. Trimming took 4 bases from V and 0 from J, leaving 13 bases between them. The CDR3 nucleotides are TGTGCCAGCAGCTCCTTTGACAGTCACTCCTACGAGCAGTACTTC. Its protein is CASSSFDSHSYEQYF. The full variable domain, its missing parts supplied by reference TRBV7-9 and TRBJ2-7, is DTGVSQNPRHKITKRGQNVTFRCDPISEHNRLYWYRQTLGQGPEFLTYFQNEAQLEKSRLLSDRFSAERPKGSFSTLEIQRTEQGDSAMYLCASSSFDSHSYEQYFGPGTRLTVT.

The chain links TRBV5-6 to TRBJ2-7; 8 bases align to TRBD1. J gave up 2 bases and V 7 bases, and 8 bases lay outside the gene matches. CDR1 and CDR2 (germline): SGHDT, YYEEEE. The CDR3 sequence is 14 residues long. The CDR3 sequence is CASGRQGAPYEQYF. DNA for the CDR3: TGTGCCAGCGGTAGGCAGGGGGCTCCCTACGAGCAGTACTTC. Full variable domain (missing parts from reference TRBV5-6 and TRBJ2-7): DAGVTQSPTHLIKTRGQQVTLRCSPKSGHDTVSWYQQALGQGPQFIFQYYEEEERQRGNFPDRFSGHQFPNYSSELNVNALLLGDSALYLCASGRQGAPYEQYFGPGTRLTVT.

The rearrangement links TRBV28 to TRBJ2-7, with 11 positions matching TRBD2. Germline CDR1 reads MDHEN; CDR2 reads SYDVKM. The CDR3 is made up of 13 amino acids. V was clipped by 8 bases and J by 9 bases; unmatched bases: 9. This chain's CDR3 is CASGTSGIRSQYF. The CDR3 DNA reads TGTGCCAGCGGGACTAGCGGTATACGATCGCAGTACTTC.

CDR3 bases: TGTGCCAGCAGCCCCGGGGAGCGGGGTAGGGTTGAGCAGTTCTTC. This codes for CASSPGERGRVEQFF. This chain uses TRBV5-4 with TRBJ2-1, with 7 bases identical to TRBD2. Germline CDR1 SGHNT, CDR2 YYREEE (reference sequence). Trimming at V came to 4 bases and at J to 9 bases, leaving 13 bases not matched to a gene. This CDR3 has 15 amino acids.

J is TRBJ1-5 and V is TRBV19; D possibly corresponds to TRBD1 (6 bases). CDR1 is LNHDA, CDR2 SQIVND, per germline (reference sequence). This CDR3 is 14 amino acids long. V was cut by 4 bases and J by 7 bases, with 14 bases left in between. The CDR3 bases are TGTGCCAGTAGTAGAACAGGGTTAACGCAGCCCCAGCATTTT. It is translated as CASSRTGLTQPQHF.

This CDR3 is CASSEGTGDSSYNEQFF. The CDR3 nucleotides read TGTGCCAGCAGCGAAGGGACAGGGGATAGCTCCTACAATGAGCAGTTCTTC. J is TRBJ2-1 and V is TRBV9; 10 positions match TRBD1. The CDR3 covers 17 residues. Per the germline V gene, CDR1 is SGDLS and CDR2 is YYNGEE. V shed 3 bases, J shed 0 bases, and the junction held 6 bases outside the gene matches.

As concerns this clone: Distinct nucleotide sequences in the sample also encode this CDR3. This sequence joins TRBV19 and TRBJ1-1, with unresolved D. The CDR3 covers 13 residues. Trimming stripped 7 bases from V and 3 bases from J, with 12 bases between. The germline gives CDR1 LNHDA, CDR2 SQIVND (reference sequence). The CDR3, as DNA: TGTGCCAGTAAGAGAAGTAGAGACACTGAAGCTTTCTTT. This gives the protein CASKRSRDTEAFF.

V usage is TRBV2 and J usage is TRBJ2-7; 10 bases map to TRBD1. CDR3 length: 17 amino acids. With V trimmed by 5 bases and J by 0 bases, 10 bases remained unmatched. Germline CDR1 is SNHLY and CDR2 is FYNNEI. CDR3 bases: TGTGCCAGCAGTCAAGAACGGACAGGGGGGCACTCCTACGAGCAGTACTTC. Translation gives CASSQERTGGHSYEQYF.